The T cell receptor (beta chain) under discussion was sequenced for a study of CD8+ T cells in alopecia areata. Study-level results: Scalp clonality and expanded CD8+ clones among the top 100 fell significantly with tofacitinib.

Extraction and reverse transcription of RNA yielded cDNA as the sequencing template. Only in-frame clones appear in the TCRdb table, and some are missing; sequencing was by immunoSEQ multiplex PCR. The profile shows some 220,000 clones, about 57% of them singletons. Treatment reported: oral pan-JAK inhibitor, 5-10 mg twice daily. The investigators collected lesional scalp punch biopsies and peripheral blood from alopecia areata patients. In the case of this clone: The antigen is unknown.

The length of the CDR3 is 11 residues. After removal of 10 bases from V and 0 bases from J, the junction contained 0 bases not matched to a gene. The germline V gene encodes CDR1 ENHRY and CDR2 SYGVKD. The rearrangement links TRBV10-3 to TRBJ2-7, with 7 nucleotides matching TRBD2. The starting material was CD4+ T cells sorted from blood, obtained at week 4, from a patient treated with tofacitinib. The source is a human donor with alopecia areata. CDR3 nucleotides: TGTGCCACTAGCGGCTCCTACGAGCAGTACTTC. Its translation: CATSGSYEQYF.